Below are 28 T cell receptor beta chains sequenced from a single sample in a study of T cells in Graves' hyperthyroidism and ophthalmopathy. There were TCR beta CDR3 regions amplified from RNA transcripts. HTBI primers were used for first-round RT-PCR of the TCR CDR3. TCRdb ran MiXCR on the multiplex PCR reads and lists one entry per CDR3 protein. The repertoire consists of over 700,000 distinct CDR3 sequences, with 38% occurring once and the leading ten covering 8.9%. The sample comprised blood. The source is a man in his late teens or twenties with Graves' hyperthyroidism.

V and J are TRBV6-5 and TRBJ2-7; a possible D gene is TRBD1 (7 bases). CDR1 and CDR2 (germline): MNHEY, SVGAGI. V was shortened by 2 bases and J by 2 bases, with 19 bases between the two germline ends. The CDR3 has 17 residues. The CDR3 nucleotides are TGTGCCAGCAGTTACAATCAGGGGGGACAAGGGCCCTACGAGCAGTACTTC. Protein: CASSYNQGGQGPYEQYF.

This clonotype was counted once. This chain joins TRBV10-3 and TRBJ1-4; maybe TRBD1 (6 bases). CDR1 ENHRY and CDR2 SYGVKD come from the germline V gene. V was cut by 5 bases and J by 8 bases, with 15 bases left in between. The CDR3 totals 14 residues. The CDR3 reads CAISLYREDEKLFF. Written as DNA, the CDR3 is TGTGCCATCAGTTTGTACAGGGAGGACGAAAAACTGTTTTTT.

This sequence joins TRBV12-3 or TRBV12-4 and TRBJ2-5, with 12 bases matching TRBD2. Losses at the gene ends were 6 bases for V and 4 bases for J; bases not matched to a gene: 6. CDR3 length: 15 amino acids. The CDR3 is CASSLTSGGSETQYF. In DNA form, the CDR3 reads TGTGCCAGCAGCCTGACTAGCGGGGGCTCAGAGACCCAGTACTTC.

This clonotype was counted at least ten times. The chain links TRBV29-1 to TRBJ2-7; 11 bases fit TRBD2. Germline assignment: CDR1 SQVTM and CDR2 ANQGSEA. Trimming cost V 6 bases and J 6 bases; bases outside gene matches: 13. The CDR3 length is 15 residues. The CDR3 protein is CSVTTTSGRTPEQYF. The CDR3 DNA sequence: TGCAGCGTGACGACAACTAGCGGGAGAACCCCCGAGCAGTACTTC.

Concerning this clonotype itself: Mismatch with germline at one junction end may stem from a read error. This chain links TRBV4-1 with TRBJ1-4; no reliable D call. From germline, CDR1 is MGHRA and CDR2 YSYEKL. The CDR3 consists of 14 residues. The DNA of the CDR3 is TGTGCCAGCAGCCAAGAGAGACCGTCTGAAAAACTGTTTTTT. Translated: CASSQERPSEKLFF.

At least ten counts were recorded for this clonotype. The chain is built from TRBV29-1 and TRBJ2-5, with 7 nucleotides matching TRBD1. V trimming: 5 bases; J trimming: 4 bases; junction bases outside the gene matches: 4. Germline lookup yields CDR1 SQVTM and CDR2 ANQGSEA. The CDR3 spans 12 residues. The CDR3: CSVLPGGETQYF. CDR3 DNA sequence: TGCAGCGTTCTTCCAGGGGGAGAGACCCAGTACTTC.

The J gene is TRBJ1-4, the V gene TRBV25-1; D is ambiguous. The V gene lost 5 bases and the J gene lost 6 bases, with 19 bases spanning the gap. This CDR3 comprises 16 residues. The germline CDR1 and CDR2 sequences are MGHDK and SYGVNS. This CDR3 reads CASSFIERAVDEKLFF. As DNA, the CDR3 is TGTGCCAGCAGTTTCATCGAAAGGGCAGTGGATGAAAAACTGTTTTTT.

The CDR3 coding sequence is TGCGCCAGCAGCCAAGGGGACCATCAGCCCCAGCATTTT. It specifies CASSQGDHQPQHF. The chain couples TRBV4-1 to TRBJ1-5; D might be TRBD1 (5 bases). This CDR3 is built from 13 residues. The germline CDR1 and CDR2 sequences are MGHRA and YSYEKL. The V and J ends lost 1 base and 5 bases respectively, with 6 bases between them.

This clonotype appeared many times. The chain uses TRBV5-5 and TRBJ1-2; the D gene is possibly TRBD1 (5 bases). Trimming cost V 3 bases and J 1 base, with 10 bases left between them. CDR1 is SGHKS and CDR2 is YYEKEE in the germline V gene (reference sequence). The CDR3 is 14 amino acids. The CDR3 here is CASSSDTRNYGYTF. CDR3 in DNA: TGTGCCAGCAGCTCGGACACGCGTAACTATGGCTACACCTTC. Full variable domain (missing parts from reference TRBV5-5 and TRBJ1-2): DAGVTQSPTHLIKTRGQQVTLRCSPISGHKSVSWYQQVLGQGPQFIFQYYEKEERGRGNFPDRFSARQFPNYSSELNVNALLLGDSALYLCASSSDTRNYGYTFGSGTRLTVV.

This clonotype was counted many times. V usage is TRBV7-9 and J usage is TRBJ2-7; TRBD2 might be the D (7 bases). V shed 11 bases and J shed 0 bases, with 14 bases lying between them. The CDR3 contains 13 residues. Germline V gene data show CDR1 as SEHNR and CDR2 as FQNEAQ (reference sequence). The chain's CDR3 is CAGRDMSSYEQYF. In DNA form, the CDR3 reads TGTGCCGGGAGGGACATGAGCTCCTACGAGCAGTACTTC.

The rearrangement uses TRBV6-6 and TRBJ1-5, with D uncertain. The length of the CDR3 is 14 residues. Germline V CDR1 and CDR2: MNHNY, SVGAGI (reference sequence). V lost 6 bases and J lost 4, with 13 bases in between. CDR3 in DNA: TGTGCCAGCAGATATGAGGTGGCAAATCAGCCCCAGCATTTT. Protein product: CASRYEVANQPQHF.

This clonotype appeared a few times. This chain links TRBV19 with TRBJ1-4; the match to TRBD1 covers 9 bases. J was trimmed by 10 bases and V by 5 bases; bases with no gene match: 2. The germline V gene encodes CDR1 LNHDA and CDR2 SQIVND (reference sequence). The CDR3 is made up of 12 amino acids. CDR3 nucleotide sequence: TGTGCCAGTAGTGAGGACAGGGGAAAACTGTTTTTT. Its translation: CASSEDRGKLFF.

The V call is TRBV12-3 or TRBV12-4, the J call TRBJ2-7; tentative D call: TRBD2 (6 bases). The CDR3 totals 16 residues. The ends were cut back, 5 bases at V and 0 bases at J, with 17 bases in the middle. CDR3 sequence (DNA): TGTGCCAGCAGTGCCCCATGGGGCGGGACCTCCTACGAGCAGTACTTC. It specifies CASSAPWGGTSYEQYF.

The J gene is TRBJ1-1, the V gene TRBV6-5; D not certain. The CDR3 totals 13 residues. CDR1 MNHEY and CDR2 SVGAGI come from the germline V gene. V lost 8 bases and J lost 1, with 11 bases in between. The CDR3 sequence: CASERAPNTEAFF. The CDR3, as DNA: TGTGCCAGCGAACGGGCGCCGAACACTGAAGCTTTCTTT.

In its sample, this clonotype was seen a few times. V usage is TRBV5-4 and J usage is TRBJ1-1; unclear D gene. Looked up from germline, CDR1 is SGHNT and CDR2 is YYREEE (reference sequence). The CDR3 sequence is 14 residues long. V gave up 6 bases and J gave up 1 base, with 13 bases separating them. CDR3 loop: CASNYFAENTEAFF. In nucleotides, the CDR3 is TGTGCCAGCAACTATTTTGCGGAGAACACTGAAGCTTTCTTT.

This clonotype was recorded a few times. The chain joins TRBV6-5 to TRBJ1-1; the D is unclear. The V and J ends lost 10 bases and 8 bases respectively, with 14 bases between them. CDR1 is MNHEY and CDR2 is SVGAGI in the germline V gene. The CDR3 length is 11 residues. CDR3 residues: CATLSSTEAFF. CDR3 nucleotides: TGTGCCACCCTGTCGTCTACAGAAGCTTTCTTT.

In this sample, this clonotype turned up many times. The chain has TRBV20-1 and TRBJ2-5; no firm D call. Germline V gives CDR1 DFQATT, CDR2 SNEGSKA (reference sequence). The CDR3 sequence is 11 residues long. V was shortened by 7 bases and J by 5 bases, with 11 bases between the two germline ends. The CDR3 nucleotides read TGCAGTGGACTGTTGAGGGAGACCCAGTACTTC. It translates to CSGLLRETQYF.

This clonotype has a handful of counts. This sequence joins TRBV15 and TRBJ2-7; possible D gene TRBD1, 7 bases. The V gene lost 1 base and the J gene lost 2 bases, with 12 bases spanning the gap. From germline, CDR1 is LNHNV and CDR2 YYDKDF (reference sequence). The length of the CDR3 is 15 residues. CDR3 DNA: TGTGCCACCAGCAGAGCGGAGGGGGCCCCCTACGAGCAGTACTTC. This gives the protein CATSRAEGAPYEQYF.

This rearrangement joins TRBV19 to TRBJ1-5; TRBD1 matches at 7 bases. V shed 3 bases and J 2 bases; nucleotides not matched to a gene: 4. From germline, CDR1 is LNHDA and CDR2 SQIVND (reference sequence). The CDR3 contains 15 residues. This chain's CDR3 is CASSIIRGGNQPQHF. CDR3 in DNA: TGTGCCAGTAGTATCATCAGGGGGGGCAATCAGCCCCAGCATTTT. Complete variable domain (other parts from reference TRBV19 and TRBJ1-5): DGGITQSPKYLFRKEGQNVTLSCEQNLNHDAMYWYRQDPGQGLRLIYYSQIVNDFQKGDIAEGYSVSREKKESFPLTVTSAQKNPTAFYLCASSIIRGGNQPQHFGDGTRLSIL.

CDR3 in DNA: TGTGCCAGCAGTTTCTCGGGTCAGAGGACTGAAGCTTTCTTT. Protein: CASSFSGQRTEAFF. The rearrangement joins TRBV12-3 or TRBV12-4 to TRBJ1-1; no definite D call. Trimming left V 3 bases short and J 5 bases short, with 13 bases between. CDR3 length: 14 residues.

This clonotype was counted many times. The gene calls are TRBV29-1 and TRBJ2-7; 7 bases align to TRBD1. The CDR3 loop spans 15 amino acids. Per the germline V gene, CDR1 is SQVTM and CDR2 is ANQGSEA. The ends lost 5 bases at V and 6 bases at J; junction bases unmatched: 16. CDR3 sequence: CSVTPQDRFGGEQYF. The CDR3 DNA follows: TGCAGCGTTACCCCACAGGACAGGTTTGGGGGCGAGCAGTACTTC.

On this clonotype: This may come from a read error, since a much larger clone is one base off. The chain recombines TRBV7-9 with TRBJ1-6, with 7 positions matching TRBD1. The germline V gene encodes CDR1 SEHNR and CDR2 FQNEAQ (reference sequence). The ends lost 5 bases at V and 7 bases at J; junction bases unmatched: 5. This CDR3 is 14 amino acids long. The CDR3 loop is CASSIQGLNSPLHF. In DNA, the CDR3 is TGTGCCAGCAGCATACAGGGGCTGAATTCACCCCTCCACTTT.

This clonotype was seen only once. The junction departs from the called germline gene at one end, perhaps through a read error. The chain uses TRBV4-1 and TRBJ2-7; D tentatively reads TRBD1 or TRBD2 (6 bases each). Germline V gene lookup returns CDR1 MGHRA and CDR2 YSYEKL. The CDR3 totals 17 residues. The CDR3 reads CASSQDKDLAPRGEQYF. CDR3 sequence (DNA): TGTGCCAGCAGCCAAGATAAGGACCTAGCGCCCAGGGGCGAGCAGTACTTC.

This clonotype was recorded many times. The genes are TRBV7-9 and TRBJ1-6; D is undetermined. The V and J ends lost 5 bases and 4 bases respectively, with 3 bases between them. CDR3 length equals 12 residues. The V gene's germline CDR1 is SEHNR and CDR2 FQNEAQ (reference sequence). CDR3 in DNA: TGTGCCAGCAGCATTTATAATTCACCCCTCCACTTT. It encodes CASSIYNSPLHF.

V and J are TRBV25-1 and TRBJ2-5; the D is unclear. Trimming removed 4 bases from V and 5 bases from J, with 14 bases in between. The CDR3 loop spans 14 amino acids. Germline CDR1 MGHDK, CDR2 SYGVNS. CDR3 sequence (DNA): TGTGCCAGCAGTGCCCAGAAAGCTCGGGAGACCCAGTACTTC. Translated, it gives CASSAQKARETQYF.

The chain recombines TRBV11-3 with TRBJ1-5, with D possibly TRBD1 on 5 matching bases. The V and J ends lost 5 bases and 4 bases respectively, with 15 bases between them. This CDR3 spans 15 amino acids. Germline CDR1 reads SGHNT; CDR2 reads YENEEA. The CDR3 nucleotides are TGTGCCAGCAGCCCCCAAGAGCGGACAAATCAGCCCCAGCATTTT. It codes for CASSPQERTNQPQHF.

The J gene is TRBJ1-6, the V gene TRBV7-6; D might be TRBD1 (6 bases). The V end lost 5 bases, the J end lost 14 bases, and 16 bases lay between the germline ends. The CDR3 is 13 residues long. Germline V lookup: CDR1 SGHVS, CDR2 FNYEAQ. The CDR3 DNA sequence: TGTGCCAGCAGCCAAGGGGGTTTCGAAGCCCTCCACTTT. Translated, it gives CASSQGGFEALHF.

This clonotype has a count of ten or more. The CDR3 spells CASSLDRLYGYTF. In DNA, the CDR3 is TGTGCCAGCAGCTTAGATAGGCTTTATGGCTACACCTTC. This chain uses TRBV7-8 with TRBJ1-2; no firm D call. The CDR3 is 13 amino acids. Trimming pared 1 base from V and 5 bases from J, leaving 8 bases between. Germline V gene lookup returns CDR1 SGHVS and CDR2 FQNEAQ.